These T cell receptor beta chains were read from a single sample in a study. Via MiXCR, TCRdb re-called the RT-PCR reads, giving one row per CDR3 protein. The sample holds 550,000 to 750,000 distinct CDR3 sequences, 14% seen once. Sequenced: memory CD4+ T cells from blood. All receptors come from a female donor in good health, serving as a healthy control. The CDR3 runs from the conserved cysteine through the conserved F or W. Each record gives: clone size, V gene, D gene, J gene, CDR3 DNA, CDR3 protein. The D gene is left open where the match is weak. Where a row states a size, it is once, few, many or the class of an expanded clone; other rows omit it.

few	TRBV5-6	.	TRBJ1-5	TGTGCCAGCAGCTTGGGGGGACTCCTGGCCGGGAGCAATCAGCCCCAGCATTTT	CASSLGGLLAGSNQPQHF
many	TRBV6-1	.	TRBJ2-2	TGTGCCAGCGGTCGAGCCCTGGACTGGAGTTACACCGGGGAGCTGTTTTTT	CASGRALDWSYTGELFF
.	TRBV6-2/TRBV6-3	TRBD2	TRBJ2-7	TGTGCCAGCAGTTACGGAGGGACTAGCGGGAACGAGCAGTACTTC	CASSYGGTSGNEQYF
.	TRBV9	.	TRBJ1-2	TGTGCCAGCAGCCCCCCGGTGGGGGCGTGGGGCTACACCTTC	CASSPPVGAWGYTF
few	TRBV12-3/TRBV12-4	.	TRBJ1-1	TGTGCCAGCAGTTTAGGGGTCGGAAGCGGGACTCCGAACACTGAAGCTTTCTTT	CASSLGVGSGTPNTEAFF
many	TRBV5-1	.	TRBJ2-3	TGCGCCAGCAGCTCGCCACAGGGATCCGCAGATACGCAGTATTTT	CASSSPQGSADTQYF
few	TRBV6-1	.	TRBJ2-1	TGTGCCAGCAGTGATTCGTTCGAAGGGGCGAATGAGCAGTTCTTC	CASSDSFEGANEQFF
many	TRBV7-8	.	TRBJ1-1	TGTGCCAGCACTCCCGAAGGGTGGACTGAAGCTTTCTTT	CASTPEGWTEAFF
few	TRBV29-1	.	TRBJ2-2	TGCAGCGTTGGAGGCATGGGCACCGGGGAGCTGTTTTTT	CSVGGMGTGELFF
few	TRBV7-2	.	TRBJ1-4	TGTGCCAGCAGCTTAGCGGCGTCGGGAGGAAATGAAAAACTGTTTTTT	CASSLAASGGNEKLFF
many	TRBV7-9	.	TRBJ2-1	TGTGCCAGCAGCTCTTCAGGGAGTGTTGAGCAGTTCTTC	CASSSSGSVEQFF
.	TRBV7-3	TRBD1	TRBJ1-1	TGTGCCAGCAGCCGAACCACCGGGACAGGGACGATGAACACTGAAGCTTTCTTT	CASSRTTGTGTMNTEAFF
many	TRBV20-1	.	TRBJ2-7	TGCAGTGCACTGGTAGGGACCGAGGCCTACGAGCAGTACTTC	CSALVGTEAYEQYF
.	TRBV5-1	.	TRBJ1-1	TGCGCCAGCAGCTTCGGTTCAGGGGCGGGCACTGAAGCTTTCTTT	CASSFGSGAGTEAFF
few	TRBV27	TRBD1	TRBJ2-5	TGTGCCAGCAGTCCCCGCGGGACAGGGCTGGAGACCCAGTACTTC	CASSPRGTGLETQYF
.	TRBV2	.	TRBJ2-1	TGTGCCAGCAGTGAAGGTTCGGCGGAGCACAATGAGCAGTTCTTC	CASSEGSAEHNEQFF
.	TRBV12-3/TRBV12-4	TRBD2	TRBJ2-2	TGTGCCAGCAGAGGGACTAGTGGTACCGGGGAGCTGTTTTTT	CASRGTSGTGELFF
.	TRBV5-4	TRBD1	TRBJ2-1	TGTGCCAGCAGCCTCACGCAGGGGGATGAGCAGTTCTTC	CASSLTQGDEQFF
.	TRBV28	.	TRBJ2-7	TGTGCCAGCAGTTTATCTGGGGCCACCGGCTCCTACGAGCAGTACTTC	CASSLSGATGSYEQYF
many	TRBV10-3	.	TRBJ2-7	TGTGCCATCAGTGTGTCTCCGACCCGGGTGACCTACGAGCAGTACTTC	CAISVSPTRVTYEQYF
few	TRBV18	TRBD2	TRBJ2-3	TGTGCCAGCTCACCGGTAGCTAGCGGGAGTACAGATACGCAGTATTTT	CASSPVASGSTDTQYF
few	TRBV20-1	TRBD2	TRBJ2-3	TGCAGTGCCCGCCCGACTAGCGGCACAGATACGCAGTATTTT	CSARPTSGTDTQYF
few	TRBV3-1	.	TRBJ2-1	TGTGCCAGCAGCCAAGGACAGGAGGGGTTAGAGCAGTTCTTC	CASSQGQEGLEQFF
few	TRBV6-2/TRBV6-3	TRBD2	TRBJ2-1	TGTGCCAGCAGCTCTTCTTGGACTAGCGGGCTGGGGGTGGATGAGCAGTTCTTC	CASSSSWTSGLGVDEQFF
few	TRBV6-2/TRBV6-3	TRBD2	TRBJ2-1	TGTGCCAGCAGTCCTAGCGGACATAGCTCCTACAATGAGCAGTTCTTC	CASSPSGHSSYNEQFF
.	TRBV2	.	TRBJ1-5	TGTGCCAGCAGTGATGTCCAGGATAATCAGCCCCAGCATTTT	CASSDVQDNQPQHF
many	TRBV20-1	.	TRBJ1-1	TGCAGTGCTAGGGGCCAGGTGGACACTGAAGCTTTCTTT	CSARGQVDTEAFF
once	TRBV27	.	TRBJ1-6	TGTGCCAGCAGTTTCCGGCCCCGGGACGGTTCACCCCTCCACTTT	CASSFRPRDGSPLHF
.	TRBV28	.	TRBJ1-6	TGTGCCAGCAGCAAATCTATACAGAGTTCACCCCTCCACTTT	CASSKSIQSSPLHF
many	TRBV29-1	.	TRBJ2-7	TGCAGCGGTCCGGATAAGCCCGAGCAGTACTTC	CSGPDKPEQYF
few	TRBV20-1	.	TRBJ1-1	TGCAGTGCTCCCCGGCCTGGGCTTGAAGCTTTCTTT	CSAPRPGLEAFF
few	TRBV5-1	.	TRBJ1-1	TGCGCCAGCACCGGGCCCGGGTCAGGCACTGAAGCTTTCTTT	CASTGPGSGTEAFF
.	TRBV20-1	TRBD2	TRBJ2-1	TGCAGTGCGACTAGCGGGAGACTCCTGAACAATGAGCAGTTCTTC	CSATSGRLLNNEQFF
many	TRBV20-1	TRBD2	TRBJ2-7	TGCAGTGCTGGGACTAGTGGGCCGTATGACGAGCAGTACTTC	CSAGTSGPYDEQYF
few	TRBV24-1	.	TRBJ2-1	TGTGCCACCAGTGAGCCAGGGTCCGGTGAGCAGTTCTTC	CATSEPGSGEQFF
many	TRBV20-1	.	TRBJ2-7	TGCAGTGCTAGAGTAGGGACCGGGGCCTACGAGCAGTACTTC	CSARVGTGAYEQYF
many	TRBV6-6	.	TRBJ2-5	TGTGCCAGCAGTCCGCAAGCCCAAGAGACCCAGTACTTC	CASSPQAQETQYF
.	TRBV7-9	.	TRBJ1-4	TGTGCCAGCAGACCCGTCAATGAAAAACTGTTTTTT	CASRPVNEKLFF
many	TRBV5-1	TRBD2	TRBJ2-1	TGTGCTAGCAGCTTAGGAGCGGGGGGCTACAATGAGCAGTTCTTC	CASSLGAGGYNEQFF
few	TRBV20-1	.	TRBJ2-1	TGCAGTGCTACTCAGGGGGGCTCCTACAATGAGCAGTTCTTC	CSATQGGSYNEQFF
.	TRBV7-3	TRBD1	TRBJ1-2	TGTGCCAGCAGCCCGAACCGGGACAGGGTTTATGGCTACACCTTC	CASSPNRDRVYGYTF
few	TRBV7-8	.	TRBJ1-1	TGTGCCAGCAAGATGTCAGGGATGAACACTGAAGCTTTCTTT	CASKMSGMNTEAFF
.	TRBV6-6	TRBD2	TRBJ2-5	TGTGCCAGCAGTGGACTAGTGCAAGAGACCCAGTACTTC	CASSGLVQETQYF
.	TRBV20-1	TRBD2	TRBJ2-1	TGCAGTGCCCCACCGGCCGGGACTAGCGGGGGGTATGAGCAGTTCTTC	CSAPPAGTSGGYEQFF
.	TRBV14	.	TRBJ1-6	TGTGCCAGCAGCCAATCTCCCTATTTGTATTCACCCCTCCACTTT	CASSQSPYLYSPLHF
.	TRBV27	TRBD1	TRBJ1-1	TGTGCCAGCAGTTTAAAGACAGGGATGAACACTGAAGCTTTCTTT	CASSLKTGMNTEAFF
.	TRBV7-3	TRBD1	TRBJ2-1	TGTGCCAGCAGACGTTCGGGACAGGGAGATCTCCGACAGTTCTTC	CASRRSGQGDLRQFF
many	TRBV11-2	.	TRBJ1-1	TGTGCCAGCAGCGTACTACAGGGGAACACTGAAGCTTTCTTT	CASSVLQGNTEAFF